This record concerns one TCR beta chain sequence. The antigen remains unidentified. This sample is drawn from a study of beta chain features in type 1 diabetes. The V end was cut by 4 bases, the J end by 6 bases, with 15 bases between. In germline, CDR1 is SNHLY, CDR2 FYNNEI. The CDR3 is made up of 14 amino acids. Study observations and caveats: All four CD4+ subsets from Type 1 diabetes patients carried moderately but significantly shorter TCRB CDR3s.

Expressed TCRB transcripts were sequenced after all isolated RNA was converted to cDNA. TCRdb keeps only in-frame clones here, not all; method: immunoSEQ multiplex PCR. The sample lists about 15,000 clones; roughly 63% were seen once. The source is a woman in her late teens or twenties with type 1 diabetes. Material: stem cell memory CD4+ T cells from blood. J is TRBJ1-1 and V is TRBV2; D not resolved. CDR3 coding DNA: TGTGCCAGCAGTGTAGGAACCCTAGGCGCTGAAGCTTTCTTT. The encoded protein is CASSVGTLGAEAFF.